This T cell receptor beta chain was sequenced for a study of OX40 agonist ivuxolimab in advanced cancers. Drawing of blood for sampling happened at baseline, at cycle 4 day 1, and at cycle 7 day 1. TCRdb keeps only in-frame clones here, not all; method: immunoSEQ multiplex PCR. The sample lists 71,000 or so clones, more than 75% seen once, with around 0.76% in the top ten. Details on this clone: Its antigen is not known.

Study outcomes and limitations: Those patients achieving a partial response at 0.1-3.0 mg/kg showed among the lowest clonal expansion.

From germline, CDR1 is SGHAT and CDR2 FQNNGV. V was pared by 5 bases and J by 5 bases, with 5 bases of the junction left unmatched. The CDR3 has 13 residues. This TCR came from an adult with an advanced solid tumor such as melanoma, head and neck, liver or kidney cancer. The sample in question was CD4+ or CD8+ T cells sorted from blood, obtained in a trial of the OX40 agonist ivuxolimab. This chain joins TRBV11-2 and TRBJ1-2; TRBD1 matches 7 bases. CDR3 amino acids: CASSADRIYGYTF. CDR3 nucleotide sequence: TGTGCCAGCAGCGCGGACAGGATATATGGCTACACCTTC.